This is a list of T cell receptor beta chains from one sample in a study of vaccination and CD4 T cells after COVID-19. MiXCR, run by TCRdb on the PCR reads, gives a single entry per CDR3 protein. Of some 17,000 distinct CDR3 sequences in the sample, approximately 70% were seen once. Their cognate antigens are unknown. Input material: CD4+ T cells from blood, cultured in vitro. These receptors were taken from a human donor who had recovered from COVID-19. The CDR3 runs from the conserved cysteine through the conserved F or W. The D gene is left open where the match is weak. Size is omitted from some rows. Given values are once, few, many or a class for expanded clones.

TRBJ1-2,TRBV27,TRBD1,few,TGTGCCAGCAGTCCACTTGACAGGGACTATGGCTACACCTTC,CASSPLDRDYGYTF
TRBJ1-2,TRBV19,NA,few,TGTGCCAGTAGTGAGCAGGGGAGAGGTGGCTATGGCTACACCTTC,CASSEQGRGGYGYTF
TRBJ2-5,TRBV6-1,TRBD2,NA,TGTGCCAGCAGCGCAGCGGGAGTGAGGTGGGAGACCCAGTACTTC,CASSAAGVRWETQYF
TRBJ2-3,TRBV20-1,NA,NA,TGCAGTGCTTCAAATGCAGATACGCAGTATTTT,CSASNADTQYF
TRBJ1-1,TRBV29-1,TRBD1,NA,TGCAGCGCCCAGGGAGGACAGGACACTGAAGCTTTCTTT,CSAQGGQDTEAFF
TRBJ1-5,TRBV27,NA,few,TGTGCCAGCAGTTTGGATAGTCGGGGCGGCTATCAGCCCCAGCATTTT,CASSLDSRGGYQPQHF
TRBJ2-6,TRBV20-1,NA,few,TGCAGTGCTACAGACAGGCCTGCAGGCTCTGGGGCCAACGTCCTGACTTTC,CSATDRPAGSGANVLTF
TRBJ2-7,TRBV20-1,NA,NA,TGCAGTGCTAGAGTTACGGGGACCTCGGGCGAGCAGTACTTC,CSARVTGTSGEQYF
TRBJ1-1,TRBV28,TRBD1,once,TGTGCCAGCAGTTCAGGGGGCCGAGCTTTCTTT,CASSSGGRAFF
TRBJ1-3,TRBV2,TRBD1,NA,TGTGCCAGCAGTGCGGCCGGGACAGGGACCGGAAACACCATATATTTT,CASSAAGTGTGNTIYF
TRBJ1-2,TRBV5-4,NA,NA,TGTGCCAGCAGCTTGGAGAACTATGGCTACACCTTC,CASSLENYGYTF
TRBJ2-7,TRBV28,TRBD1,NA,TGTGCCAGCACTGAGGTGGACAGGGGCTACGAGCAGTACTTC,CASTEVDRGYEQYF
TRBJ2-1,TRBV15,TRBD2,NA,TGTGCCACCACTCGGGGGGAGTCCCATGAGCAGTTCTTC,CATTRGESHEQFF
TRBJ1-5,TRBV30,TRBD1,once,TGTGCCTGGAGTACCCGGACAGGGAATGGGGGCCAGGCGCAGCCCCAGCATTTT,CAWSTRTGNGGQAQPQHF
TRBJ2-7,TRBV6-5,TRBD1,NA,TGTGCCAGCAGTTCCCCACAGGGGGCCTACGAGCAGTACTTC,CASSSPQGAYEQYF
TRBJ2-5,TRBV7-8,NA,NA,TGTGCCAGCCGACTACCACCGGGAAGCCAAGAGACCCAGTACTTC,CASRLPPGSQETQYF
TRBJ1-3,TRBV20-1,NA,few,TGCAGTGCTAGAGGTGCGACAGTCGGAAACACCATATATTTT,CSARGATVGNTIYF
TRBJ1-6,TRBV7-2,NA,few,TGTGCCAGCAGCTCGGACGGTAGGCATTCACCCCTCCACTTT,CASSSDGRHSPLHF
TRBJ1-5,TRBV2,NA,few,TGTGCCAGGGGGTCAGTTGAAGGTCAGCCCCAGCATTTT,CARGSVEGQPQHF
TRBJ1-2,TRBV6-1,NA,NA,TGTGCCAGCAGCGAGACAGCAAGCTATGGCTACACCTTC,CASSETASYGYTF
TRBJ1-6,TRBV7-9,TRBD1,few,TGTGCCAGCAGCTTAGACGGGCAGGGGGCCTCACCCCTCCACTTT,CASSLDGQGASPLHF
TRBJ2-3,TRBV6-2/TRBV6-3,TRBD2,once,TGTGCCAGCAAGCAAGGACTAGCGGGAGGAGGTACGCAGTATTTT,CASKQGLAGGGTQYF